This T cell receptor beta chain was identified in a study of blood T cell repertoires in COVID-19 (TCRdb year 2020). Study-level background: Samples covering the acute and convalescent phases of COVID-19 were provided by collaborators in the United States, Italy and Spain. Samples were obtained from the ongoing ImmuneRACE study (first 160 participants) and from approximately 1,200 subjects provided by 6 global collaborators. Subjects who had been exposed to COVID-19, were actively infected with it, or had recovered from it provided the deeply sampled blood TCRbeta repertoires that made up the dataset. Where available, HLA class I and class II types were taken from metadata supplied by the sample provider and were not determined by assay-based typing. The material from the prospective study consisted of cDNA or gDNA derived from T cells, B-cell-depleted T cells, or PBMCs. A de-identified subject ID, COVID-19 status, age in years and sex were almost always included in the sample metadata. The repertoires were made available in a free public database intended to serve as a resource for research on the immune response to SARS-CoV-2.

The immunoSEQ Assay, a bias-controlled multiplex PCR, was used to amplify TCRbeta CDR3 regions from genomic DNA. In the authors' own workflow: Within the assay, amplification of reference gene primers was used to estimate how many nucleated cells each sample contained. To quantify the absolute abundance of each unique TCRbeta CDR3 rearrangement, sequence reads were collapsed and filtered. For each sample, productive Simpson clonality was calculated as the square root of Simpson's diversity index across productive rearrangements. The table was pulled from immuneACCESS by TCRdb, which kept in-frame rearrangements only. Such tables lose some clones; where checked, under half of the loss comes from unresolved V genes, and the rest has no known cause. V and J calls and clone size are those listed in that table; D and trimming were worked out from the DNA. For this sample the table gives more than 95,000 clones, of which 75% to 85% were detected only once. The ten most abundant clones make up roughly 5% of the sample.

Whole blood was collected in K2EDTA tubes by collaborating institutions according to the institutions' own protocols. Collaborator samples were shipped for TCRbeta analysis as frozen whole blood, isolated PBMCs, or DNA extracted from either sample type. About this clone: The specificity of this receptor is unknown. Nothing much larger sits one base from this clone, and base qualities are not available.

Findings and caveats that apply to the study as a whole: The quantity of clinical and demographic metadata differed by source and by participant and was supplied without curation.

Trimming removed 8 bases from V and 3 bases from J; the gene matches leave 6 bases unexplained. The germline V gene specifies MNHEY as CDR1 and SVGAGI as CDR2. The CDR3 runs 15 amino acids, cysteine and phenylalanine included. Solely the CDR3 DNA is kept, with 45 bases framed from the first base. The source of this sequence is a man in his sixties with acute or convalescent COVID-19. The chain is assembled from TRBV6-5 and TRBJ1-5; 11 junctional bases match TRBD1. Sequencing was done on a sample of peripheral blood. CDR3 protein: CASRRDRGNNQPQHF. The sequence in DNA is TGTGCCAGCCGACGGGACAGGGGGAACAATCAGCCCCAGCATTTT.